These 32 T cell receptor beta chains came from one sample sequenced in a study of shared clonotypes between healthy human individuals. The table came from immunoSEQ multiplex PCR; TCRdb's copy has only in-frame clones and leaves some out. The top ten clones hold 0.3% to 0.45% of a sample with 1.4 million or so clones, approximately 98.5% of them seen once. The specimen was naive CD4+ T cells sorted from blood. Subset noted: CD45RA+ positively selected. These receptors originate from a man aged 25 to 40 in good health.

The rearrangement joins TRBV28 to TRBJ2-2; D might be TRBD1 (6 bases). CDR1 and CDR2 (germline): MDHEN, SYDVKM. Trimming left V 4 bases short and J 9 bases short, with 15 bases between. This CDR3 has 14 amino acids. The DNA for the CDR3 is TGTGCCAGCAGTTACAGGGTTTCCAGCCGGGAGCTGTTTTTT. It specifies CASSYRVSSRELFF.

The CDR3 spells CASSTQGGDQPQHF. The CDR3 nucleotides are TGCGCCAGCAGCACCCAGGGGGGGGATCAGCCCCAGCATTTT. The V call is TRBV5-1, the J call TRBJ1-5, with TRBD1 matching over 7 bases. Germline assignment: CDR1 SGHRS and CDR2 YFSETQ. The junction had 6 bases not matched to a gene; V was cut back by 4 bases and J by 5 bases. The CDR3 has 14 residues. Together with reference TRBV5-1 and TRBJ1-5, the CDR3 gives the full variable domain: KAGVTQTPRYLIKTRGQQVTLSCSPISGHRSVSWYQQTPGQGLQFLFEYFSETQRNKGNFPGRFSGRQFSNSRSEMNVSTLELGDSALYLCASSTQGGDQPQHFGDGTRLSIL.

The chain carries TRBV13 and TRBJ2-3; TRBD2 matches 7 bases. Germline CDR1 is PRHDT and CDR2 is FYEKMQ (reference sequence). The V gene end was trimmed by 5 bases and the J gene end by 2 bases; junction bases not matched to a gene: 7. This CDR3 is built from 15 residues. CDR3 sequence reads: CASSPRDYSTDTQYF. The CDR3, as DNA: TGTGCCAGCAGCCCCCGGGACTACTCCACAGATACGCAGTATTTT.

The V call is TRBV28, the J call TRBJ2-1; D perhaps matches TRBD2 (6 bases). In germline, CDR1 is MDHEN, CDR2 SYDVKM. This CDR3 spans 13 amino acids. Trimming pared 10 bases from V and 4 bases from J, leaving 14 bases between. Written as DNA, the CDR3 is TGTGCCATCGACGGAGGGCTATACAATGAGCAGTTCTTC. It is translated as CAIDGGLYNEQFF.

This chain connects TRBV6-1 to TRBJ1-1; maybe TRBD1 (5 bases). V shed 6 bases and J shed 7 bases, with 15 bases lying between them. Per the germline V gene, CDR1 is MNHNS and CDR2 is SASEGT. The CDR3 extends over 13 amino acids. The CDR3 DNA reads TGTGCCAGCAGCGGACCCCGGGGCGGTGAAGCTTTCTTT. Protein: CASSGPRGGEAFF.

This clone was observed once. The gene calls are TRBV6-5 and TRBJ1-4, with D hard to call. The germline V and J ends were trimmed by 2 bases and 8 bases, with 9 bases remaining between them. The CDR3 length is 13 residues. Germline values: CDR1 MNHEY, CDR2 SVGAGI. The CDR3 region is CASSYAPTEKLFF. CDR3 nucleotides: TGTGCCAGCAGTTACGCACCTACAGAAAAACTGTTTTTT.

The rearrangement links TRBV6-5 to TRBJ2-5, with TRBD1 matching 11 bases. Germline V gene data show CDR1 as MNHEY and CDR2 as SVGAGI. This CDR3 has 16 residues. V dropped 1 base and J dropped 4; count of bases not matched to a gene: 5. The CDR3: CASSYLDRGRGETQYF. CDR3 nucleotides: TGTGCCAGCAGTTACTTGGACAGGGGGCGCGGAGAGACCCAGTACTTC.

This sequence joins TRBV9 and TRBJ1-5, with a weak D call TRBD1 (5 bases). The CDR3 totals 13 residues. The V and J ends lost 3 bases and 4 bases respectively, with 8 bases between them. Germline V CDR1 and CDR2: SGDLS, YYNGEE. The CDR3 DNA sequence: TGTGCCAGCAGCGCGACAGTGAATCAGCCCCAGCATTTT. Translation: CASSATVNQPQHF. The whole variable domain, remainder taken from reference TRBV9 and TRBJ1-5, is DSGVTQTPKHLITATGQRVTLRCSPRSGDLSVYWYQQSLDQGLQFLIQYYNGEERAKGNILERFSAQQFPDLHSELNLSSLELGDSALYFCASSATVNQPQHFGDGTRLSIL.

The rearrangement uses TRBV2 and TRBJ2-6, with D perhaps TRBD1 (5 bases). Per the germline V gene, CDR1 is SNHLY and CDR2 is FYNNEI. CDR3 length: 14 amino acids. Trimming cost V 5 bases and J 2 bases, with 7 bases left between them. DNA for the CDR3: TGTGCCAGCAGTCCCAGGGCTGGGGCCAACGTCCTGACTTTC. Protein: CASSPRAGANVLTF.

V is TRBV9 and J is TRBJ2-1, with unresolved D. Trimming left V 1 base short and J 7 bases short, with 12 bases between. The CDR3 length is 14 residues. CDR1 and CDR2 (germline): SGDLS, YYNGEE. The CDR3 coding sequence is TGTGCCAGCAGCGTAACCGAGGTCGGGAATGAGCAGTTCTTC. Translation gives CASSVTEVGNEQFF.

The chain uses TRBV11-3 and TRBJ1-3, with 7 bases fitting TRBD1. J was trimmed by 4 bases and V by 4 bases; bases with no gene match: 7. The germline gives CDR1 SGHNT, CDR2 YENEEA. This CDR3 is 15 amino acids long. CDR3 protein: CASSSQGTGGNTIYF. Here the CDR3 DNA reads TGTGCCAGCAGCTCACAGGGGACGGGAGGAAACACCATATATTTT.

The V and J genes are TRBV18 and TRBJ2-7; either TRBD1 or TRBD2 may supply D (5 bases each). Trimming stripped 4 bases from V and 0 bases from J, with 19 bases between. Germline V gene lookup returns CDR1 KGHSH and CDR2 LQKENI. The CDR3 loop spans 17 amino acids. The CDR3 nucleotides read TGTGCCAGCTCACAAAACTCCGGGACCACCATCTCCTACGAGCAGTACTTC. Translation: CASSQNSGTTISYEQYF. Full variable domain (outside the CDR3, taken from reference TRBV18 and TRBJ2-7): NAGVMQNPRHLVRRRGQEARLRCSPMKGHSHVYWYRQLPEEGLKFMVYLQKENIIDESGMPKERFSAEFPKEGPSILRIQQVVRGDSAAYFCASSQNSGTTISYEQYFGPGTRLTVT.

The V and J genes are TRBV15 and TRBJ2-1, with 8 bases fitting TRBD2. CDR1 and CDR2 from the germline V gene are LNHNV and YYDKDF (reference sequence). J lost 4 bases, V lost 4 bases, and 9 bases had no gene match. The CDR3 is 16 residues long. Here the CDR3 DNA reads TGTGCCACCAGCAATAGCGGGAAGACATATTACAATGAGCAGTTCTTC. It is translated as CATSNSGKTYYNEQFF.

V is TRBV9 and J is TRBJ2-3; 12 nucleotides match TRBD2. The CDR3 is 15 residues long. From germline, CDR1 is SGDLS and CDR2 YYNGEE. Trimming took 3 bases from V and 4 from J; bases not matched to a gene: 3. This CDR3 reads CASSASSGRADTQYF. CDR3 in DNA: TGTGCCAGCAGCGCCTCTAGCGGGAGGGCAGATACGCAGTATTTT.

Worth noting for this clone: Other DNA sequences of this sample code for an identical CDR3. The gene calls are TRBV29-1 and TRBJ1-5; tentative D call: TRBD1 (5 bases). Germline CDR1 reads SQVTM; CDR2 reads ANQGSEA. The CDR3 runs 12 residues. The V end was cut by 5 bases, the J end by 3 bases, with 8 bases between. The CDR3 coding sequence is TGCAGCGTTCGGGGCCCCAATCAGCCCCAGCATTTT. Its translation: CSVRGPNQPQHF.

V usage is TRBV5-4 and J usage is TRBJ1-4; D remains ambiguous. The V end was cut by 2 bases, the J end by 4 bases, with 6 bases between. The germline gives CDR1 SGHNT, CDR2 YYREEE (reference sequence). This CDR3 contains 13 residues. In DNA, the CDR3 is TGTGCCAGCAGCTTAAGTCGTAATGAAAAACTGTTTTTT. It codes for CASSLSRNEKLFF. Full variable domain (missing parts from reference TRBV5-4 and TRBJ1-4): ETGVTQSPTHLIKTRGQQVTLRCSSQSGHNTVSWYQQALGQGPQFIFQYYREEENGRGNFPPRFSGLQFPNYSSELNVNALELDDSALYLCASSLSRNEKLFFGSGTQLSVL.

As DNA, the CDR3 is TGTGCCAGCAGCCCCACGACAGGGTCTGGTGGCTACACCTTC. Its protein product is CASSPTTGSGGYTF. The rearrangement joins TRBV9 to TRBJ1-2; 7 bases align to TRBD1. CDR3 length equals 14 residues. V trimming: 4 bases; J trimming: 7 bases; junction bases outside the gene matches: 10. Germline V gene lookup returns CDR1 SGDLS and CDR2 YYNGEE.

The V call is TRBV11-2, the J call TRBJ2-7; D gene unclear. CDR3 length equals 14 residues. Trimming stripped 0 bases from V and 3 bases from J, with 9 bases between. Germline lookup yields CDR1 SGHAT and CDR2 FQNNGV. The DNA of the CDR3 is TGTGCCAGCAGCTTAGATTTGGGGAACTACGAGCAGTACTTC. It codes for CASSLDLGNYEQYF.

The rearrangement joins TRBV27 to TRBJ2-7; D ambiguous. CDR1 is MNHEY and CDR2 is SMNVEV in the germline V gene (reference sequence). There are 14 residues in the CDR3. The ends were cut back, 6 bases at V and 1 base at J, with 13 bases in the middle. CDR3 sequence reads: CASSLVDPSYEQYF. The CDR3 DNA reads TGTGCCAGCAGCCTGGTCGACCCTTCCTACGAGCAGTACTTC.

V usage is TRBV28 and J usage is TRBJ2-7, with D possibly being TRBD2 (5 bases). V was pared by 2 bases and J by 1 base, with 12 bases between. CDR1 is MDHEN, CDR2 SYDVKM, per germline. The CDR3 length is 15 residues. CDR3 coding DNA: TGTGCCAGCAGTTTAATTATCGGGGAATCCTACGAGCAGTACTTC. Its protein product is CASSLIIGESYEQYF.

V is TRBV19 and J is TRBJ2-1; D is unclear. The V gene lost 0 bases and the J gene lost 8 bases, with 11 bases spanning the gap. The CDR3 consists of 14 residues. Per the germline V gene, CDR1 is LNHDA and CDR2 is SQIVND (reference sequence). The CDR3 region has the DNA TGTGCCAGTAGTATAGAGTATCCACTCCATGAGCAGTTCTTC. It translates to CASSIEYPLHEQFF.

This clone was seen only once. This chain uses TRBV2 with TRBJ2-1; no reliable D call. The CDR3 is made up of 13 amino acids. Deletions cut 7 bases from V and 2 bases from J, with 9 bases between. Germline V gene lookup returns CDR1 SNHLY and CDR2 FYNNEI. The CDR3 region has the DNA TGTGCCAGCAAGGATGATCCCTACAATGAGCAGTTCTTC. Translating it yields CASKDDPYNEQFF.

Details on this clone: Distinct nucleotide sequences in the sample also encode this CDR3. The chain employs TRBV9 and TRBJ2-1, with D perhaps matching TRBD1 or TRBD2 (5 bases each). CDR3 size: 13 residues. Trimming removed 3 bases from V and 4 bases from J, with 8 bases in between. Germline V lookup: CDR1 SGDLS, CDR2 YYNGEE. CDR3 region: CASSEGPYNEQFF. The CDR3 coding sequence is TGTGCCAGCAGCGAGGGACCATACAATGAGCAGTTCTTC.

The chain employs TRBV29-1 and TRBJ2-3; 13 bases align to TRBD2. V shed 7 bases, J shed 3 bases, and the junction held 10 bases outside the gene matches. Germline V CDR1 and CDR2: SQVTM, ANQGSEA. The CDR3 is 16 amino acids. The CDR3 loop is CSAGGTSGMGTDTQYF. The CDR3 nucleotides read TGCAGCGCTGGGGGGACTAGCGGGATGGGAACAGATACGCAGTATTTT.

This clone was picked up one time. The rearrangement uses TRBV7-7 and TRBJ2-7; D gene uncertain. Trimming took off 5 bases at V and 4 bases at J, with 15 bases between the two ends. CDR1 SSHAT and CDR2 FNYEAQ come from the germline V gene (reference sequence). The CDR3 is made up of 14 amino acids. The CDR3 bases are TGTGCCAGCAGCCGTGGGCCTAGTTCATACGAGCAGTACTTC. Its protein product is CASSRGPSSYEQYF.

This chain links TRBV10-3 with TRBJ2-7; D unresolved. CDR3 size: 13 residues. V gave up 0 bases and J gave up 5 bases, with 8 bases separating them. Germline CDR1 is ENHRY and CDR2 is SYGVKD. The CDR3 reads CAISESGWDEQYF. CDR3 bases: TGTGCCATCAGTGAGTCAGGCTGGGACGAGCAGTACTTC.

V is TRBV7-2 and J is TRBJ2-7; D might be TRBD2 (6 bases). CDR1 is SGHTA and CDR2 is FQGNSA in the germline V gene. There are 15 residues in the CDR3. With 5 bases removed from V and 3 bases from J, the gap between germline ends came to 17 bases. In DNA form, the CDR3 reads TGTGCCAGCAGCCCCGGGGCTAGCGCTAGCTACGAGCAGTACTTC. Translating gives CASSPGASASYEQYF.

This clone appeared a single time. CDR3 nucleotide sequence: TGTGCCAGCAGGGACCGACCCAATGAAAAACTGTTTTTT. Translation: CASRDRPNEKLFF. The chain combines TRBV2 with TRBJ1-4; D gene ambiguous. This CDR3 has 13 amino acids. V lost 6 bases and J lost 5, with 10 bases in between. CDR1 and CDR2 from the germline V gene are SNHLY and FYNNEI.

This chain joins TRBV5-5 and TRBJ1-6; D uncertain. CDR1 and CDR2 (germline): SGHKS, YYEKEE (reference sequence). Trimming removed 6 bases at V and 5 bases at J, with 12 bases between. The CDR3 is 14 residues long. The CDR3 region is CASNPGPDNSPLHF. Written as DNA, the CDR3 is TGTGCCAGCAACCCCGGGCCAGATAATTCACCCCTCCACTTT.

The chain employs TRBV5-4 and TRBJ2-6; D perhaps matches TRBD1 (6 bases). The CDR3 has 19 residues. V was clipped by 4 bases and J by 0 bases, with 20 bases between them. The germline gives CDR1 SGHNT, CDR2 YYREEE (reference sequence). The DNA of the CDR3 is TGTGCCAGCAGCCCACCCCCGGGACACTTTAACTCTGGGGCCAACGTCCTGACTTTC. It translates to CASSPPPGHFNSGANVLTF.

The chain joins TRBV5-4 to TRBJ1-5, with a weak D call TRBD1 (5 bases). This CDR3 is built from 13 residues. CDR1 SGHNT and CDR2 YYREEE come from the germline V gene (reference sequence). V shed 5 bases and J shed 9 bases, with 15 bases lying between them. The CDR3 DNA reads as TGTGCCAGCAGTCTTGACAGCTCCGGGCCCCAGCATTTT. This sequence encodes CASSLDSSGPQHF. Complete variable domain (other parts from reference TRBV5-4 and TRBJ1-5): ETGVTQSPTHLIKTRGQQVTLRCSSQSGHNTVSWYQQALGQGPQFIFQYYREEENGRGNFPPRFSGLQFPNYSSELNVNALELDDSALYLCASSLDSSGPQHFGDGTRLSIL.

This rearrangement joins TRBV19 to TRBJ2-5; D perhaps matches TRBD2 (6 bases). Germline CDR1 is LNHDA and CDR2 is SQIVND (reference sequence). V lost 7 bases and J 5 bases, leaving 17 bases between the germline ends. The CDR3 spans 14 residues. The CDR3 sequence: CASNPAGFGETQYF. CDR3 nucleotide sequence: TGTGCCAGTAACCCGGCGGGATTCGGTGAGACCCAGTACTTC.